This T cell receptor (beta chain) was captured by sequencing in a study of T cells in Graves' hyperthyroidism and ophthalmopathy. This clonotype came up many times. Unmatched junction bases numbered 7, after V lost 6 bases and J lost 5 bases. CDR3 length equals 14 residues. Germline V gene lookup returns CDR1 SGHTA and CDR2 FQGNSA. The TCR beta CDR3 regions underwent amplification using RNA transcripts as the source. HTBI primers were employed in a first-round RT-PCR of the TCR CDR3. MiXCR, run by TCRdb on the multiplex PCR reads, gives a single entry per CDR3 protein. The sample has 250,000 to 300,000 distinct CDR3 sequences; 13% to 15% are singletons.

Source material: blood. This rearrangement joins TRBV7-2 to TRBJ2-5; 9 nucleotides align to TRBD2. The source of this sequence is a middle-aged woman with Graves' hyperthyroidism that later progressed to Graves' ophthalmopathy. DNA for the CDR3: TGTGCCAGCAGACATAGCGGGAGTTATGAGACCCAGTACTTC. It codes for CASRHSGSYETQYF.